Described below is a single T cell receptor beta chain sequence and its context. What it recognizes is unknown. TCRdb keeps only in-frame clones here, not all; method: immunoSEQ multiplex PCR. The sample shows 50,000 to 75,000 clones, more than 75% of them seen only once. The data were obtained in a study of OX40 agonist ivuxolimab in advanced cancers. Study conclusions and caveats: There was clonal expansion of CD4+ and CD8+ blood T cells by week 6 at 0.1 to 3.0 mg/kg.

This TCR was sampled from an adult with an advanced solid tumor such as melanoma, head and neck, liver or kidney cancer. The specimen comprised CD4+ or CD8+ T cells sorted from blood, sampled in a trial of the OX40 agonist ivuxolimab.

The DNA of the CDR3 is TGTGCCAGCAGTGAGATCCGGGGGCCCTATGGCTACACCTTC. This gives the protein CASSEIRGPYGYTF. This rearrangement joins TRBV2 to TRBJ1-2; tentative D call: TRBD1 (6 bases). Germline CDR1 reads SNHLY; CDR2 reads FYNNEI. The V and J ends lost 3 bases and 4 bases respectively, with 12 bases between them. The CDR3 contains 14 residues.